This TCR beta chain comes out of a study of Ad26.COV2.S vaccination and SARS-CoV-2 variants. Study-level information: Donor was assigned to the Ad26.COV2.S arm of trial COV1001. Dosing was one shot or two shots 56 days apart. Study-level points and caveats: People who got the vaccine or the placebo had similar non-spike TCR breadth.

CDR1 is SGHNT, CDR2 YENEEA, per germline. V lost 4 bases, J lost 5 bases, and 8 bases stayed unmatched. The CDR3 totals 16 residues. The repertoire was sequenced with immunoSEQ multiplex PCR; TCRdb's copy has only in-frame clones and lacks some. This table has roughly 300,000 clones, 75% to 90% appearing once. Turning to this clone: What it binds is unknown.

The treatment: over 15 received Ad26.COV2.S at low or high dose, single or two shots; 5 received placebo; per-sample allocation not given. On day 63 after the first injection, vaccine and placebo recipients gave samples. This clonotype originated in a person aged 18 to 59 who received the Ad26.COV2.S COVID-19 vaccine or a placebo. V and J are TRBV11-3 and TRBJ2-5, with 12 bases fitting TRBD1. The sample consisted of peripheral blood, taken in a trial of Ad26.COV2.S vaccine versus placebo. This CDR3 reads CASSSGTGGYDETQYF. DNA of the CDR3: TGTGCCAGCAGCTCAGGGACAGGGGGCTATGATGAGACCCAGTACTTC. Full variable domain (outside the CDR3, taken from reference TRBV11-3 and TRBJ2-5): EAGVVQSPRYKIIEKKQPVAFWCNPISGHNTLYWYLQNLGQGPELLIRYENEEAVDDSQLPKDRFSAERLKGVDSTLKIQPAELGDSAVYLCASSSGTGGYDETQYFGPGTRLLVL.